Described below is a single T cell receptor (beta chain) sequence and its context. The target antigen is unknown. The libraries were made with immunoSEQ version 4 in survey mode. Assay: immunoSEQ multiplex PCR; the TCRdb copy retains only in-frame clones and omits some. Of 25,000 to 35,000 clones listed, roughly four fifths are singletons. This specimen belongs to a study of persistence of HIV-infected CD4 T cells. The stimulus was lysate of CMV-infected fibroblasts, roughly 9.2 ug/mL. CD40L-negative CD69-negative CD45RO-high memory CD4+ T cells were sorted as populations depleted of antigen-responding cells. Whole-study findings and limits: TCRbeta richness was lower in CMV- and Gag-responding cells than in anti-CD3/anti-CD28-responding cells.

Specimen: CD4+ T cells sorted from PBMCs after approximately 19-hour stimulation, collected from a patient who received antiretroviral therapy. This clonotype was obtained from an adult man with HIV who was CMV-seropositive.

CDR3 DNA: TGCGCCAGCAGCTTCGTCTCTGGGGCCAACGTCCTGACTTTC. Protein product: CASSFVSGANVLTF. The V and J genes are TRBV5-1 and TRBJ2-6; no clear D gene. CDR1 and CDR2 (germline): SGHRS, YFSETQ. With 2 bases removed from V and 0 bases from J, the gap between germline ends came to 3 bases. This CDR3 has 14 amino acids.